What follows is one TCR beta chain and its context. Its binding antigen is unknown. Base qualities were left out, and no much larger clone turns up one base away. Trimming takes 5 bases off V and 0 bases off J; junction bases not matched to a gene: 8. The germline V gene (reference sequence) provides CDR1 MNHNY and CDR2 SVGAGI. The CDR3 starts with the cysteine, ends with the phenylalanine, and has 17 residues. Of the read, only the CDR3 DNA is kept; its 51 bases are in frame from base 1. The sample belongs to a study of blood T cell repertoires in COVID-19 (TCRdb year 2020). Turning to the overall study: Collaborator samples came from the United States, Italy and Spain and covered acute and convalescent phases of COVID-19. The samples were drawn from the first 160 participants of the ongoing ImmuneRACE study and from over 950 subjects provided by 6 global collaborators. The prospective study material was composed of cDNA or gDNA derived from T cells, B-cell-depleted T cells, or PBMCs. The sample metadata nearly always contained a de-identified subject ID, COVID-19 status, age in years and sex. A freely available public database, intended as a resource for researchers studying the immune response to SARS-CoV-2, is where the repertoires were released. The dataset comprised deeply sampled blood TCRbeta repertoires from subjects exposed to, actively infected with, or recovered from COVID-19. Where available, HLA class I and class II types were taken from metadata supplied by the sample provider and were not determined by assay-based typing. Study-wide findings and limitations: Clinical and demographic metadata were provided uncurated, with the amount varying by source and participant.

The collaborating institutions used their own protocols to collect whole blood in K2EDTA tubes. For TCRbeta analysis, collaborator samples were shipped as frozen whole blood, as isolated PBMCs, or as DNA extracted from either sample type. The immunoSEQ Assay, a bias-controlled multiplex PCR, was used to amplify TCRbeta CDR3 regions from genomic DNA. Processing in the source paper ran as follows. Nucleated cell counts per sample were estimated from amplification of reference gene primers within the assay. To quantify the absolute abundance of each unique TCRbeta CDR3 rearrangement, sequence reads were collapsed and filtered. For each sample, productive Simpson clonality was calculated as the square root of Simpson's diversity index over productive rearrangements. TCRdb re-hosts the immuneACCESS table, in-frame sequences only. Its copies lack some clones; in the studies checked, an unresolved V gene accounts for under half of them, and the cause for the rest is not known. V, J and clone size derive from that table, while D and trimming were established from the DNA sequence. This sample holds about 150,000 clones; around 80% were observed only once. The leading ten clones occupy 4.2% of the sample.

Source material: peripheral blood. The chain couples TRBV6-6 to TRBJ2-5; 11 bases in the middle match TRBD2. This sequence originates from a man aged 55 to 70 with acute or convalescent COVID-19. The CDR3 sequence is CASSLSLAGGYQETQYF. The sequenced DNA is TGTGCCAGCAGTCTCAGCCTAGCGGGGGGTTACCAAGAGACCCAGTACTTC.